The 31 T cell receptor beta chains given below trace back to one sample, sequenced in a study of cytomegalovirus exposure and HLA in healthy donors. Use of 60 Vbeta and 13 Jbeta primers characterized the PCR. This table comes from immunoSEQ multiplex PCR, and its TCRdb copy is limited to in-frame clones, with some not included. The profile shows fewer than 100,000 clones, 70% to 80% of them singletons. The sample was PBMCs. The receptors shown here come from a man aged 60-69 years in good health and CMV-seropositive.

This clone was detected only once. The chain has TRBV5-1 and TRBJ1-1, with TRBD1 as a possible D gene (6 bases). Germline V gene data show CDR1 as SGHRS and CDR2 as YFSETQ. V was cut by 0 bases and J by 3 bases, with 18 bases left in between. CDR3 length: 17 amino acids. The CDR3 is CASSLVGRGLQDTEAFF. The CDR3 bases are TGCGCCAGCAGCTTGGTCGGCAGGGGCCTTCAAGACACTGAAGCTTTCTTT. The whole variable domain, filled in from reference TRBV5-1 and TRBJ1-1, reads KAGVTQTPRYLIKTRGQQVTLSCSPISGHRSVSWYQQTPGQGLQFLFEYFSETQRNKGNFPGRFSGRQFSNSRSEMNVSTLELGDSALYLCASSLVGRGLQDTEAFFGQGTRLTVV.

The V call is TRBV7-9, the J call TRBJ2-5; a possible D gene is TRBD1 (6 bases). The CDR3 runs 18 residues. Germline loops: CDR1 SEHNR, CDR2 FQNEAQ (reference sequence). The germline V and J ends were trimmed by 2 bases and 2 bases, with 21 bases remaining between them. As DNA, the CDR3 is TGTGCCAGCAGCTTAACGGACAGCAAGACAACAAAACAAGAGACCCAGTACTTC. Translated, it gives CASSLTDSKTTKQETQYF.

This rearrangement joins TRBV7-9 to TRBJ2-7; TRBD1 matches 7 bases. From germline, CDR1 is SEHNR and CDR2 FQNEAQ (reference sequence). The CDR3 is 15 residues long. V was clipped by 2 bases and J by 0 bases; unmatched bases: 4. This CDR3 reads CASSLSGGSSYEQYF. The CDR3 nucleotides read TGTGCCAGCAGCTTATCAGGGGGAAGCTCCTACGAGCAGTACTTC.

This sequence joins TRBV2 and TRBJ2-7; 8 nucleotides agree with TRBD1. After removal of 6 bases from V and 7 bases from J, the junction contained 5 bases not matched to a gene. Germline CDR1 and CDR2: SNHLY and FYNNEI. CDR3 length: 12 amino acids. CDR3 loop: CASSDRGREQYF. The CDR3 region has the DNA TGTGCCAGCAGCGACAGGGGCCGGGAGCAGTACTTC. The full variable domain, with the rest looked up from reference TRBV2 and TRBJ2-7, is EPEVTQTPSHQVTQMGQEVILRCVPISNHLYFYWYRQILGQKVEFLVSFYNNEISEKSEIFDDQFSVERPDGSNFTLKIRSTKLEDSAMYFCASSDRGREQYFGPGTRLTVT.

Regarding this clone: Other DNA sequences in the sample encode the same CDR3. The chain is built from TRBV4-2 and TRBJ2-7; D may be TRBD2 (6 bases). CDR3 size: 11 residues. CDR1 LGHNA and CDR2 YNFKEQ come from the germline V gene. V was shortened by 2 bases and J by 7 bases, with 6 bases between the two germline ends. The CDR3 bases are TGTGCCAGCAGCCAAAGCGGGGAGCAGTACTTC. Translating it yields CASSQSGEQYF.

This clone turned up a few times. This sequence joins TRBV28 and TRBJ2-7, with 11 positions matching TRBD1. The CDR3 has 15 amino acids. From germline, CDR1 is MDHEN and CDR2 SYDVKM. With V trimmed by 6 bases and J by 7 bases, 11 bases remained unmatched. The CDR3 nucleotides are TGTGCCAGCAGCCCCCCTGGACAGGGGGCTAAAGAGCAGTACTTC. This codes for CASSPPGQGAKEQYF.

This rearrangement joins TRBV5-1 to TRBJ2-5, with TRBD2 matching 8 bases. With the DNA end fitting TRBJ2-7 better, the J assignment may be wrong. The CDR3 covers 14 residues. Germline values: CDR1 SGHRS, CDR2 YFSETQ. The CDR3 sequence is CASSLAGGNYEQYF. The CDR3 region has the DNA TGCGCCAGCAGCTTGGCGGGAGGGAACTACGAGCAGTACTTC.

The J gene is TRBJ2-2, the V gene TRBV5-1, with 9 bases identical to TRBD1. Germline V CDR1 and CDR2: SGHRS, YFSETQ. Unmatched junction bases numbered 12, after V lost 3 bases and J lost 0 bases. The CDR3 spans 19 residues. The CDR3 region is CASSWTTTGGLANTGELFF. CDR3 DNA: TGCGCCAGCAGCTGGACCACTACAGGGGGCCTCGCGAACACCGGGGAGCTGTTTTTT.

This clone was seen more than once but under ten times. V gene TRBV29-1 combines with J gene TRBJ2-7; 10 bases align to TRBD1. CDR3 size: 12 residues. The germline V gene has CDR1 SQVTM and CDR2 ANQGSEA. J was trimmed by 4 bases and V by 8 bases; bases with no gene match: 5. CDR3 in amino acids: CSTWTGGYEQYF. The CDR3 DNA reads as TGCAGCACTTGGACAGGGGGATACGAGCAGTACTTC.

This chain links TRBV5-3 with TRBJ1-5; D is unclear. TRBV5-3 is an ORF; its function is uncertain. The V end lost 4 bases, the J end lost 0 bases, and 11 bases lay between the germline ends. The CDR3 runs to 15 residues. DNA for the CDR3: TGTGCCAGAAGCCCCCTGGCCGATAGCAATCAGCCCCAGCATTTT. Residues: CARSPLADSNQPQHF.

This clone has more than one count but fewer than ten. V and J are TRBV6-6 and TRBJ1-2; 12 bases line up with TRBD1. Germline V gene lookup returns CDR1 MNHNY and CDR2 SVGAGI (reference sequence). The CDR3 runs 16 residues. Losses at the gene ends were 4 bases for V and 6 bases for J; bases not matched to a gene: 9. Here the CDR3 reads CASSFVRDRGRHGYTF. The CDR3 bases are TGTGCCAGCAGTTTCGTCCGGGACAGGGGGCGACATGGCTACACCTTC.

This sequence joins TRBV28 and TRBJ1-4, with TRBD1 identical over 8 bases. The ends lost 6 bases at V and 0 bases at J; junction bases unmatched: 9. The CDR3 extends over 17 amino acids. The V gene's germline CDR1 is MDHEN and CDR2 SYDVKM. This chain's CDR3 is CASRSDREDSTNEKLFF. DNA of the CDR3: TGTGCCAGCAGGTCGGACAGGGAGGATTCAACTAATGAAAAACTGTTTTTT.

The V and J genes are TRBV4-3 and TRBJ2-3; D is uncertain. Germline V lookup: CDR1 LGHNA, CDR2 YSLEER. The ends were cut back, 0 bases at V and 7 bases at J, with 8 bases in the middle. The CDR3 length is 13 residues. This CDR3 is CASSQDGPNTQYF. CDR3 in DNA: TGCGCCAGCAGCCAAGATGGGCCCAATACGCAGTATTTT.

This chain connects TRBV30 to TRBJ2-1; D is unclear. The CDR3 is made up of 15 amino acids. The germline V gene has CDR1 GTSNPN and CDR2 SVGIG (reference sequence). The V end lost 2 bases, the J end lost 0 bases, and 11 bases lay between the germline ends. The CDR3 reads CAWSSGLSSYNEQFF. DNA for the CDR3: TGTGCCTGGAGTTCGGGTCTGAGCTCCTACAATGAGCAGTTCTTC.

The gene calls are TRBV28 and TRBJ2-1, with 8 bases aligning to TRBD1. The CDR3 extends over 15 amino acids. Trimming at V came to 3 bases and at J to 4 bases, leaving 5 bases not matched to a gene. In germline, CDR1 is MDHEN, CDR2 SYDVKM. This chain's CDR3 is CASSLNGQGYNEQFF. The DNA for the CDR3 is TGTGCCAGCAGTTTGAACGGACAGGGATACAATGAGCAGTTCTTC.

The gene calls are TRBV29-1 and TRBJ2-1; D gene uncertain. The V and J ends lost 1 base and 5 bases respectively, with 6 bases between them. There are 12 residues in the CDR3. The germline gives CDR1 SQVTM, CDR2 ANQGSEA. CDR3 coding DNA: TGCAGCGTTGAAGGACACAACAATGAGCAGTTCTTC. This translates into CSVEGHNNEQFF.

J is TRBJ2-5 and V is TRBV6-6, with D perhaps TRBD2 (6 bases). Judging by the DNA end, TRBJ2-7 fits better; the J call may be wrong. This CDR3 is built from 14 residues. CDR1 MNHNY and CDR2 SVGAGI come from the germline V gene (reference sequence). The CDR3 nucleotides are TGTGCCAGCAGTTATGCGGGGCGCCCCTACGAGCAGTACTTC. Its protein product is CASSYAGRPYEQYF.

This chain links TRBV12-5 with TRBJ2-5, with 16 bases aligning to TRBD2. The germline CDR1 and CDR2 sequences are LGHNT and FRNRAP. CDR3 size: 18 residues. After removal of 1 base from V and 1 base from J, the junction contained 3 bases not matched to a gene. CDR3 bases: TGTGCTAGTGGTTTGGGGGGACTAGCGGGGGGGAGCCAAGAGACCCAGTACTTC. Protein sequence: CASGLGGLAGGSQETQYF.

This clone appeared a single time. The J gene is TRBJ1-2, the V gene TRBV5-1; 10 bases line up with TRBD1. The trim removed 4 bases at V and 0 bases at J, leaving 6 bases unmatched. This CDR3 is built from 16 residues. The germline gives CDR1 SGHRS, CDR2 YFSETQ. CDR3 amino acids: CASSREGQGPNYGYTF. As DNA, the CDR3 is TGCGCCAGCAGCAGAGAGGGACAGGGGCCTAACTATGGCTACACCTTC.

The V gene is TRBV9, the J gene TRBJ2-2; 10 positions match TRBD2. Germline assignment: CDR1 SGDLS and CDR2 YYNGEE. V lost 0 bases to trimming and J lost 6 bases; unmatched junction nucleotides: 11. This CDR3 spans 18 amino acids. CDR3 residues: CASSVGSSGGRSAGELFF. The CDR3 nucleotides read TGTGCCAGCAGCGTAGGGTCTAGCGGGGGACGTTCGGCCGGGGAGCTGTTTTTT.

The sample holds a few counts of this clone. The CDR3 region has the DNA TGTGCCAGCAGTTTAAATCAAAACACTGAAGCTTTCTTT. This sequence encodes CASSLNQNTEAFF. The rearrangement uses TRBV28 and TRBJ1-1; D is unresolved. Germline values: CDR1 MDHEN, CDR2 SYDVKM. V was shortened by 2 bases and J by 2 bases, with 6 bases between the two germline ends. This CDR3 has 13 amino acids.

J is TRBJ2-1 and V is TRBV6-1, with D possibly being TRBD1 (6 bases). Trimming left V 5 bases short and J 10 bases short, with 21 bases between. The CDR3 has 15 residues. CDR1 is MNHNS and CDR2 is SASEGT in the germline V gene. CDR3 bases: TGTGCCAGCAGTTCTTGGACAGCCGCCGTGGCGGAGCAGTTCTTC. Translating gives CASSSWTAAVAEQFF.

The chain links TRBV6-1 to TRBJ1-4; unclear D gene. Trimming cost V 5 bases and J 3 bases, with 13 bases left between them. Per germline, CDR1 MNHNS and CDR2 SASEGT. The CDR3 totals 15 residues. The CDR3 DNA sequence: TGTGCCAGCAGTAAACAGAGACCCTCTAATGAAAAACTGTTTTTT. It yields the protein CASSKQRPSNEKLFF.

The V gene is TRBV10-3, the J gene TRBJ2-3; D ambiguous. Looked up from germline, CDR1 is ENHRY and CDR2 is SYGVKD. Trimming took 0 bases from V and 0 from J, leaving 7 bases between them. The CDR3 spans 15 residues. CDR3 DNA: TGTGCCATCAGTGAGTCTGAGGTTAGCACAGATACGCAGTATTTT. It codes for CAISESEVSTDTQYF.

This chain connects TRBV7-9 to TRBJ1-1; D is undetermined. The CDR3 contains 13 residues. Per the germline V gene, CDR1 is SEHNR and CDR2 is FQNEAQ (reference sequence). V was cut by 4 bases and J by 8 bases, with 14 bases left in between. The CDR3 nucleotides are TGTGCCAGCAGCTCCGCGCAGGCCATCGAAGCTTTCTTT. Residues: CASSSAQAIEAFF.

The rearrangement joins TRBV5-6 to TRBJ2-7; TRBD1 matches at 7 bases. The CDR3 runs to 15 residues. The germline V gene encodes CDR1 SGHDT and CDR2 YYEEEE. The J segment lost 3 bases and the V segment lost 4 bases, leaving 10 bases of the junction unmatched. The CDR3 DNA is TGTGCCAGCAGCCAAGACCGGGACAGCTACTACGAGCAGTACTTC. It translates to CASSQDRDSYYEQYF.

The CDR3 sequence is CASSRVVTGTDTQYF. DNA for the CDR3: TGTGCCAGCAGCCGAGTGGTAACCGGCACAGATACGCAGTATTTT. This chain links TRBV6-1 with TRBJ2-3; no clear D. The CDR3 covers 15 residues. Trimming left V 6 bases short and J 1 base short, with 14 bases between. Germline CDR1 reads MNHNS; CDR2 reads SASEGT.

The genes are TRBV7-2 and TRBJ2-1; 10 bases are a match to TRBD2. CDR3 length: 14 amino acids. V was clipped by 5 bases and J by 7 bases; unmatched bases: 5. CDR1 SGHTA and CDR2 FQGNSA come from the germline V gene. CDR3 sequence: CASSPAGGRNEQFF. DNA of the CDR3: TGTGCCAGCAGCCCAGCGGGGGGGCGAAATGAGCAGTTCTTC. The full variable domain, in which reference TRBV7-2 and TRBJ2-1 provide the parts outside the CDR3, is GAGVSQSPSNKVTEKGKDVELRCDPISGHTALYWYRQSLGQGLEFLIYFQGNSAPDKSGLPSDRFSAERTGGSVSTLTIQRTQQEDSAVYLCASSPAGGRNEQFFGPGTRLTVL.

The chain joins TRBV12-5 to TRBJ2-3, with a tentative D call TRBD1 (6 bases). The CDR3 extends over 13 amino acids. Germline values: CDR1 LGHNT, CDR2 FRNRAP. V lost 4 bases to trimming and J lost 3 bases, with 8 bases between them. Written as DNA, the CDR3 is TGTGCTAGTGGTTCTACAGGGACAGATACGCAGTATTTT. It specifies CASGSTGTDTQYF. Combining the CDR3 with reference TRBV12-5 and TRBJ2-3 gives the whole variable domain DARVTQTPRHKVTEMGQEVTMRCQPILGHNTVFWYRQTMMQGLELLAYFRNRAPLDDSGMPKDRFSAEMPDATLATLKIQPSEPRDSAVYFCASGSTGTDTQYFGPGTRLTVL.

The chain has TRBV9 and TRBJ1-2; 7 bases match TRBD1. The V and J ends lost 0 bases and 6 bases, in that order; junction bases with no gene match: 5. This CDR3 is 14 amino acids long. CDR1 is SGDLS and CDR2 is YYNGEE in the germline V gene. For the CDR3, the DNA is TGTGCCAGCAGCGTAGGAACAGGGGTCAATGGCTACACCTTC. Translated, it gives CASSVGTGVNGYTF.

The rearrangement links TRBV9 to TRBJ2-7, with 11 bases aligning to TRBD2. The J segment lost 4 bases and the V segment lost 2 bases, leaving 8 bases of the junction unmatched. Germline V gene lookup returns CDR1 SGDLS and CDR2 YYNGEE. CDR3 length equals 16 residues. The CDR3 nucleotides read TGTGCCAGCAGCGTGCCGACTAGCGGGGTCGGATACGAGCAGTACTTC. Its protein is CASSVPTSGVGYEQYF.